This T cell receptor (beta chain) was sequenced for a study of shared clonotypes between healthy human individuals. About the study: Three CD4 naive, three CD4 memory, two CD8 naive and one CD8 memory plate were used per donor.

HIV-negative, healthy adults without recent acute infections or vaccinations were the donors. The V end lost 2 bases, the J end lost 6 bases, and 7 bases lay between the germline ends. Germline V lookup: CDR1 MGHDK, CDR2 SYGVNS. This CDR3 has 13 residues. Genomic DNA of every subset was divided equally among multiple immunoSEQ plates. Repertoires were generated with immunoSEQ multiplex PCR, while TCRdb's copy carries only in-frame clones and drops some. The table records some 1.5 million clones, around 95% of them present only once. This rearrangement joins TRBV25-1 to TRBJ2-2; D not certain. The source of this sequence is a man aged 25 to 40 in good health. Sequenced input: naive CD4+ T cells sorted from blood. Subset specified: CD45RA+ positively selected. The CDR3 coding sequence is TGTGCCAGCAGTGAAATGTCAGCCGGGGAGCTGTTTTTT. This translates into CASSEMSAGELFF.